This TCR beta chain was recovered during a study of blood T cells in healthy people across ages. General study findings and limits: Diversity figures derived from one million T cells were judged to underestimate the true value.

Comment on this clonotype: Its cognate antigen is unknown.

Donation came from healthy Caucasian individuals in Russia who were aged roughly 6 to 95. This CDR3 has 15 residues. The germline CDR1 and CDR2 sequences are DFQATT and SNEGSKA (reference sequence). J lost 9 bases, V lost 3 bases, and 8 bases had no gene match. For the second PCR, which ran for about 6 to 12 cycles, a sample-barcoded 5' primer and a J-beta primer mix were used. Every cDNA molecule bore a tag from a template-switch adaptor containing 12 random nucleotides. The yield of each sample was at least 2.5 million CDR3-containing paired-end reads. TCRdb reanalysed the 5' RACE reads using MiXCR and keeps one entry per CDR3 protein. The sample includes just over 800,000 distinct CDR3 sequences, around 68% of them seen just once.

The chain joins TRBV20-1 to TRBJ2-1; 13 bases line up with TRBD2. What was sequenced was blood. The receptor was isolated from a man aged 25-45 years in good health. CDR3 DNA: TGCAGTGCTAGGACCACTAGCGGGGGGGACTTTGAGCAGTTCTTC. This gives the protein CSARTTSGGDFEQFF.